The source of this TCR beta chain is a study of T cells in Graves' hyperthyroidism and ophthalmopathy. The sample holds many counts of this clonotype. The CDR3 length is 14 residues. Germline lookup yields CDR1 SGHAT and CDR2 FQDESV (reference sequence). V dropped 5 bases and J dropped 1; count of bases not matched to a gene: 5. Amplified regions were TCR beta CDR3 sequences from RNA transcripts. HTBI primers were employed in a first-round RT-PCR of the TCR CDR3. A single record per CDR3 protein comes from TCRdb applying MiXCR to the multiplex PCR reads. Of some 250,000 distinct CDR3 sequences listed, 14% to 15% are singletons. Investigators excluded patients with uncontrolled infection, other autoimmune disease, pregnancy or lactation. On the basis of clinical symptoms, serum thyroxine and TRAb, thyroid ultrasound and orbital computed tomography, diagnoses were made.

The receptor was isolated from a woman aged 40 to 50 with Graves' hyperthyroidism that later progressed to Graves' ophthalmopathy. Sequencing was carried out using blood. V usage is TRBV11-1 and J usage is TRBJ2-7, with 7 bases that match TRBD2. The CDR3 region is CASSQRDGSYEQYF. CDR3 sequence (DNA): TGTGCCAGCAGCCAGCGGGACGGTTCCTACGAGCAGTACTTC.